The rows below give T cell receptor beta chains drawn from one sample of a study of neoadjuvant anti-PD-1 for oral cavity cancer. TCRdb keeps only in-frame clones here, not all; method: immunoSEQ multiplex PCR. The sample shows about 32,000 clones, 70% to 80% of them seen only once. Sequences were derived from PBMCs, sampled after nivolumab (anti-PD-1) treatment. All receptors come from a person aged 35-79 years with oral cavity squamous cell carcinoma. CDR3s include the opening cysteine and the closing phenylalanine or tryptophan. D genes are given only for firm matches. A clone size is listed for some rows: how often the clone was seen (once, few, many), or a class if it is expanded.

TRBV10-3,TRBD1,13,once,TRBJ1-5,CAIATGLNQPQHF,TGTGCCATTGCGACAGGGCTGAATCAGCCCCAGCATTTT
TRBV6-5,NA,13,NA,TRBJ1-1,CASSYFLRAEAFF,TGTGCCAGCAGTTACTTCTTGCGGGCTGAAGCTTTCTTT
TRBV7-9,TRBD2,19,NA,TRBJ2-3,CASSSGLAGALSSTDTQYF,TGTGCCAGCAGCTCGGGACTAGCGGGGGCCCTAAGTAGCACAGATACGCAGTATTTT
TRBV4-1,TRBD2,17,once,TRBJ2-7,CASSQAPPTSGVYEQYF,TGCGCCAGCAGCCAAGCCCCCCCGACTAGCGGGGTCTACGAGCAGTACTTC
TRBV6-6,TRBD1,14,NA,TRBJ1-5,CASSPRGGHQPQHF,TGTGCCAGCAGCCCCAGAGGGGGCCATCAGCCCCAGCATTTT
TRBV21-1,NA,16,NA,TRBJ2-7,CASSITGHLSSYEQYF,TGTGCCAGCAGCATCACGGGACACCTAAGCTCCTACGAGCAGTACTTC
TRBV29-1,NA,13,NA,TRBJ1-1,CSVAEGLGTEAFF,TGCAGCGTAGCCGAAGGGTTGGGCACTGAAGCTTTCTTT
TRBV19,NA,14,NA,TRBJ2-1,CASSIGGGTDEQFF,TGTGCCAGTAGTATTGGGGGGGGCACAGACGAGCAGTTCTTC
TRBV4-3,NA,16,once,TRBJ2-7,CASSQSHHRATYEQYF,TGCGCCAGCAGCCAATCCCACCACAGGGCGACCTACGAGCAGTACTTC
TRBV4-3,NA,15,NA,TRBJ1-1,CASSQDFIMNTEAFF,TGCGCCAGCAGCCAAGACTTCATTATGAACACTGAAGCTTTCTTT
TRBV6-4,NA,13,once,TRBJ2-7,CASSGSRSYEQYF,TGTGCCAGCAGTGGCTCACGCTCCTACGAGCAGTACTTC
TRBV5-5,NA,14,NA,TRBJ1-5,CASSLGSANQPQHF,TGTGCCAGCAGCTTGGGGTCAGCAAATCAGCCCCAGCATTTT
TRBV2,TRBD1,15,NA,TRBJ2-3,CASRKTGGRTDTQYF,TGTGCCAGCAGAAAGACAGGGGGCAGGACAGATACGCAGTATTTT
TRBV6-1,TRBD2,14,NA,TRBJ2-1,CASSGGGTYNEQFF,TGTGCCAGCAGCGGGGGGGGGACCTACAATGAGCAGTTCTTC
TRBV6-1,TRBD1,15,NA,TRBJ2-7,CASSEIGRDRDEQYF,TGTGCCAGCAGTGAAATAGGAAGGGACAGGGACGAGCAGTACTTC
TRBV15,NA,15,NA,TRBJ1-4,CATSRGGRLNEKLFF,TGTGCCACCAGCAGAGGGGGCAGGCTTAATGAAAAACTGTTTTTT
TRBV29-1,NA,13,once,TRBJ1-3,CSVDQTGGNTIYF,TGCAGCGTTGATCAGACAGGAGGAAACACCATATATTTT
TRBV2,NA,14,once,TRBJ1-5,CASSVDNSNQPQHF,TGTGCCAGCAGCGTTGACAATAGCAATCAGCCCCAGCATTTT
TRBV28,TRBD1,16,NA,TRBJ2-7,CASSPGPGQGYYEQYF,TGTGCCAGCAGTCCCGGCCCGGGACAGGGGTACTACGAGCAGTACTTC
TRBV2,TRBD1,13,NA,TRBJ2-7,CASCVEGALEQYF,TGTGCCAGCTGTGTCGAGGGGGCGCTTGAGCAGTACTTC
TRBV7-8,NA,15,NA,TRBJ2-2,CASSFGWGNTGELFF,TGTGCCAGCAGTTTCGGATGGGGGAACACCGGGGAGCTGTTTTTT
TRBV6-1,NA,15,few,TRBJ2-5,CASSDRGGRVETQYF,TGTGCCAGCAGTGATAGAGGGGGTAGGGTCGAGACCCAGTACTTC
TRBV10-3,NA,15,NA,TRBJ2-1,CAIRGTQATNNEQFF,TGTGCCATCAGGGGGACTCAAGCCACTAACAATGAGCAGTTCTTC
TRBV7-2,NA,14,NA,TRBJ2-5,CASKSGALGETQYF,TGTGCCAGCAAGTCGGGGGCACTCGGGGAGACCCAGTACTTC
TRBV4-2,TRBD2,15,NA,TRBJ2-1,CASSQGTSSYNEQFF,TGTGCCAGCAGCCAAGGGACTAGCTCCTACAATGAGCAGTTCTTC
TRBV5-1,NA,14,NA,TRBJ1-1,CASSLSGTRSEAFF,TGCGCCAGCAGCTTATCCGGGACACGTTCTGAAGCTTTCTTT
TRBV7-9,NA,15,NA,TRBJ1-1,CASSFRQGRRTEAFF,TGTGCCAGCAGCTTTAGGCAGGGTAGGCGCACTGAAGCTTTCTTT
TRBV9,TRBD1,16,NA,TRBJ2-7,CASSASLGTGVNEQYF,TGTGCCAGCAGCGCCAGCCTGGGGACAGGGGTGAACGAGCAGTACTTC
TRBV6-1,TRBD1,13,NA,TRBJ1-2,CASREGGPESYTF,TGTGCCAGCAGAGAAGGGGGCCCGGAGAGCTACACCTTC
TRBV10-3,TRBD2,13,NA,TRBJ2-3,CAIWRGGTDTQYF,TGTGCCATCTGGCGGGGGGGCACAGATACGCAGTATTTT
TRBV5-6,NA,13,NA,TRBJ1-2,CASSLEGYYGYTF,TGTGCCAGCAGCTTGGAGGGCTACTATGGCTACACCTTC
TRBV28,NA,17,NA,TRBJ2-3,CASSEGGLRDRTDTQYF,TGTGCCAGCAGTGAGGGGGGGCTCCGGGACCGCACAGATACGCAGTATTTT
TRBV19,NA,15,few,TRBJ1-6,CASSAGVGSNSPLHF,TGTGCCAGTAGTGCAGGGGTGGGATCTAATTCACCCCTCCACTTT
TRBV7-8,NA,15,NA,TRBJ2-6,CASSPTGSGANVLTF,TGTGCCAGCAGCCCTACAGGGAGCGGGGCCAACGTCCTGACTTTC
TRBV27,NA,15,NA,TRBJ1-6,CASSSSDRKNSPLHF,TGTGCCAGCAGTTCCTCGGACAGAAAAAATTCACCCCTCCACTTT
TRBV5-1,NA,16,NA,TRBJ1-1,CASSLEGSGTNTEAFF,TGCGCCAGCAGCTTGGAAGGAAGCGGCACAAACACTGAAGCTTTCTTT
TRBV19,TRBD1,12,few,TRBJ2-5,CASSQGTGTQYF,TGTGCCAGTAGTCAGGGGACAGGGACCCAGTACTTC
TRBV27,NA,15,NA,TRBJ2-7,CASSPGHYLLGEQYF,TGTGCCAGCAGTCCGGGACACTATCTCTTGGGGGAGCAGTACTTC
TRBV30,NA,14,NA,TRBJ1-2,CAWSVGRAGYGYTF,TGTGCCTGGAGTGTAGGGAGGGCCGGCTATGGCTACACCTTC
TRBV27,NA,14,NA,TRBJ1-6,CASSLDAVGSPLHF,TGTGCCAGCAGTTTAGACGCCGTGGGTTCACCCCTCCACTTT
TRBV19,NA,13,NA,TRBJ2-6,CASRISGANVLTF,TGTGCCAGTAGAATCTCTGGGGCCAACGTCCTGACTTTC
TRBV7-6,NA,18,NA,TRBJ1-4,CASSLGESTGSRGEKLFF,TGTGCCAGCAGCTTAGGAGAGAGTACCGGGTCCCGGGGTGAAAAACTGTTTTTT
TRBV2,NA,11,NA,TRBJ2-7,CASSDSFEQYF,TGTGCCAGCAGTGACAGCTTCGAGCAGTACTTC
TRBV5-4,NA,11,NA,TRBJ2-1,CASSAYNEQFF,TGTGCCAGCAGCGCTTACAATGAGCAGTTCTTC
TRBV18,NA,15,NA,TRBJ2-1,CASSPLRTDDNEQFF,TGTGCCAGCTCACCACTCCGGACGGACGACAATGAGCAGTTCTTC
TRBV4-1,NA,13,few,TRBJ2-7,CASSQGHGYEQYF,TGCGCCAGCAGCCAAGGCCATGGCTACGAGCAGTACTTC
TRBV7-8,NA,13,NA,TRBJ1-6,CASSLGYNSPLHF,TGTGCCAGCAGCTTGGGCTATAATTCACCCCTCCACTTT